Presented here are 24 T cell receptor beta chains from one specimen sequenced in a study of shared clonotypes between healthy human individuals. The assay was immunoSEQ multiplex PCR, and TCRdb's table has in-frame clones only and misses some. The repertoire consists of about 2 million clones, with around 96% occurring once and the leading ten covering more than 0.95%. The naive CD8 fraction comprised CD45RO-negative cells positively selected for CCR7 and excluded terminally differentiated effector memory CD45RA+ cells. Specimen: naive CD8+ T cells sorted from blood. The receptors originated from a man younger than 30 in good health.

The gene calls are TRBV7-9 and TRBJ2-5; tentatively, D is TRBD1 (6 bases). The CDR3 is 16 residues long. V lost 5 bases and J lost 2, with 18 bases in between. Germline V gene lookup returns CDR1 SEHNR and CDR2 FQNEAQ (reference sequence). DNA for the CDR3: TGTGCCAGCAGCCCGACCTGGGTGACAGGTCAAGAGACCCAGTACTTC. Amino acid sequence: CASSPTWVTGQETQYF. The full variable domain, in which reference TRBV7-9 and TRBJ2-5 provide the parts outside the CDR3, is DTGVSQNPRHKITKRGQNVTFRCDPISEHNRLYWYRQTLGQGPEFLTYFQNEAQLEKSRLLSDRFSAERPKGSFSTLEIQRTEQGDSAMYLCASSPTWVTGQETQYFGPGTRLLVL.

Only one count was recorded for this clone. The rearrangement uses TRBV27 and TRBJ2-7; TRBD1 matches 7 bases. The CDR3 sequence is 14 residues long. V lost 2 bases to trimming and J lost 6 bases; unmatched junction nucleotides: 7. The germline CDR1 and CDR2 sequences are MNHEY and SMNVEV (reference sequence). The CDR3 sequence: CASSLRDRVSEQYF. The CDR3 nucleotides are TGTGCCAGCAGTTTAAGAGACAGGGTAAGCGAGCAGTACTTC.

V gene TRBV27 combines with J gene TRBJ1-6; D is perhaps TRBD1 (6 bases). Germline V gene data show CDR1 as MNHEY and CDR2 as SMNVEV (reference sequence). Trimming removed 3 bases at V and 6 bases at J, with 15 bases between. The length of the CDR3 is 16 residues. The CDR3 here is CASSFLGGSGNSPLHF. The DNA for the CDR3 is TGTGCCAGCAGTTTTCTGGGGGGCTCGGGTAATTCACCCCTCCACTTT.

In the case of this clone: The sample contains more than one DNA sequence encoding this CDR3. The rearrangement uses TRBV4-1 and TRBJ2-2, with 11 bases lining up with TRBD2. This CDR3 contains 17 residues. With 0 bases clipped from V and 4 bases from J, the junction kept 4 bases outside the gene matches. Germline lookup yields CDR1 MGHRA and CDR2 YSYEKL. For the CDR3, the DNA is TGCGCCAGCAGCCAAGATTGGGGGACTAGCGGCACCGGGGAGCTGTTTTTT. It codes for CASSQDWGTSGTGELFF.

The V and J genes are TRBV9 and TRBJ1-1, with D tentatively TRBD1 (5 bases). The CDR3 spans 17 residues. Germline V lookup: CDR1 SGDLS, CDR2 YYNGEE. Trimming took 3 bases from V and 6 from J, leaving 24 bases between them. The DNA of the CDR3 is TGTGCCAGCAGCGGGGTGGGGACGGCGTTCCGAAGACCTGAAGCTTTCTTT. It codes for CASSGVGTAFRRPEAFF.

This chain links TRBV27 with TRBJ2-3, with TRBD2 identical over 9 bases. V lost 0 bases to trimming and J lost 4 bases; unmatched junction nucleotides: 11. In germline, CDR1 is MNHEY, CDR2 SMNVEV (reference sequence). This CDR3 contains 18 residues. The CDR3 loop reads CASSLSSNVAGVPDTQYF. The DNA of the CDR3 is TGTGCCAGCAGTTTATCCTCCAATGTAGCGGGAGTACCAGATACGCAGTATTTT.

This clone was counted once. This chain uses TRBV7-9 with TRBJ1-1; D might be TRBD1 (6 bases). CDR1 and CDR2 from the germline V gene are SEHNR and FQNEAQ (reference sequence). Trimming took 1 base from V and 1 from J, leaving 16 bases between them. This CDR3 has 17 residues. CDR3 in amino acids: CASSLVGGPLGNTEAFF. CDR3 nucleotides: TGTGCCAGCAGCTTAGTCGGGGGCCCCCTGGGGAACACTGAAGCTTTCTTT.

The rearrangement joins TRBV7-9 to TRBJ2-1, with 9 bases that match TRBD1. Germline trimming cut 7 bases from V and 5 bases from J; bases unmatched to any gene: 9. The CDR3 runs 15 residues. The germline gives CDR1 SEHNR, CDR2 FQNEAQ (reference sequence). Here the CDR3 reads CASTAGDRVNNEQFF. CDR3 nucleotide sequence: TGTGCCAGCACCGCGGGGGACAGGGTGAACAATGAGCAGTTCTTC.

CDR3 coding DNA: TGTGCCAGTAGTACGCGGGTTGACAACTATGGCTACACCTTC. Protein: CASSTRVDNYGYTF. V usage is TRBV19 and J usage is TRBJ1-2; D not certain. Germline CDR1 and CDR2: LNHDA and SQIVND (reference sequence). The CDR3 is made up of 14 amino acids. The V gene lost 4 bases and the J gene lost 2 bases, with 11 bases spanning the gap.

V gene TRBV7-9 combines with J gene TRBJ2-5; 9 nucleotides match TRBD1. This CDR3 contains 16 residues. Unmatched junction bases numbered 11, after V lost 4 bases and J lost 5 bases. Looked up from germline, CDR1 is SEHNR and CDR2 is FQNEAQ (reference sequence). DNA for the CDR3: TGTGCCAGCAGCTCGCTAAGGACAGGGGTTTACGAGACCCAGTACTTC. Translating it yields CASSSLRTGVYETQYF.

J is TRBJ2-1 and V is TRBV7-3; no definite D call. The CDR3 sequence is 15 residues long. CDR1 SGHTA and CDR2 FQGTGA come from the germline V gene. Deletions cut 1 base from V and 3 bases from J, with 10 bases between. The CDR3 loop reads CASSLIGALYNEQFF. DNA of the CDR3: TGTGCCAGCAGCTTAATAGGCGCCCTCTACAATGAGCAGTTCTTC.

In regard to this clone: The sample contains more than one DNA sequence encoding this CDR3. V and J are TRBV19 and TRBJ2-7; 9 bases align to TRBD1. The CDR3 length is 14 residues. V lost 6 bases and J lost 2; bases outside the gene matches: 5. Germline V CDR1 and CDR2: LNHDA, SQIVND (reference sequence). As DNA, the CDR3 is TGTGCCAGTAGCCCGGGACAGGGTCCCTACGAGCAGTACTTC. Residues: CASSPGQGPYEQYF.

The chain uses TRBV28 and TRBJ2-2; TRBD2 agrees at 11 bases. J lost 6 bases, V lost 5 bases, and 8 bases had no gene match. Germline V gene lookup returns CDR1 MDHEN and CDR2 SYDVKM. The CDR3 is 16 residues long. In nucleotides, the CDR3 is TGTGCCAGCAGTAATAGCGGGGGGGCCTTAGCCGGGGAGCTGTTTTTT. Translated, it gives CASSNSGGALAGELFF.

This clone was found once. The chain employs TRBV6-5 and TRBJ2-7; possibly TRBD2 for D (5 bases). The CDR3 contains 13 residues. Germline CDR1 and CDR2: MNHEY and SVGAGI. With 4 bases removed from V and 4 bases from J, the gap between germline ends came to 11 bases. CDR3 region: CASSWGESYEQYF. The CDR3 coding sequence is TGTGCCAGCAGTTGGGGAGAATCTTACGAGCAGTACTTC.

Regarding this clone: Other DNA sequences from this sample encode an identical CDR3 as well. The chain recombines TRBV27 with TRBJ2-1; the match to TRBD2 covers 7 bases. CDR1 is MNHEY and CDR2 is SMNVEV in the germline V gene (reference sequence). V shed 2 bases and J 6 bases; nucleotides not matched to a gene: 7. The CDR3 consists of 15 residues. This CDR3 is CASSLGPGGPNEQFF. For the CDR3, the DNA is TGTGCCAGCAGTTTAGGTCCGGGAGGACCCAATGAGCAGTTCTTC.

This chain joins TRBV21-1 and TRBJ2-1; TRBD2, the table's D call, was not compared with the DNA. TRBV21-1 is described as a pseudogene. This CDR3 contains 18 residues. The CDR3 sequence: CASSKAPLATPSYNEQLF. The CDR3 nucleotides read TGTGCCAGCAGCAAAGCGCCGCTAGCGACCCCTTCCTACAATGAGCAGCTCTTC.

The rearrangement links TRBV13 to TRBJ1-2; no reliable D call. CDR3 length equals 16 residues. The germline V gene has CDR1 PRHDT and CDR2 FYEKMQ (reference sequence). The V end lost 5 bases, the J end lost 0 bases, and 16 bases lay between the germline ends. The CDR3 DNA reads TGTGCCAGCAGCCCCCGTGTAAAGGCAGCTAACTATGGCTACACCTTC. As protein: CASSPRVKAANYGYTF. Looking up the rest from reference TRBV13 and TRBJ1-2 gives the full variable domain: AAGVIQSPRHLIKEKRETATLKCYPIPRHDTVYWYQQGPGQDPQFLISFYEKMQSDKGSIPDRFSAQQFSDYHSELNMSSLELGDSALYFCASSPRVKAANYGYTFGSGTRLTVV.

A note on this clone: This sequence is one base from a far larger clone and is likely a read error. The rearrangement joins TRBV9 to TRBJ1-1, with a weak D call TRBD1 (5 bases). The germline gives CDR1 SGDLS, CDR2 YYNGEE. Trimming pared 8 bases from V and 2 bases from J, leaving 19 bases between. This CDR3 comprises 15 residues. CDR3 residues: CASRRGNSYNTEAFF. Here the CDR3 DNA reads TGTGCCAGTCGGCGGGGGAATTCCTATAACACTGAAGCTTTCTTT.

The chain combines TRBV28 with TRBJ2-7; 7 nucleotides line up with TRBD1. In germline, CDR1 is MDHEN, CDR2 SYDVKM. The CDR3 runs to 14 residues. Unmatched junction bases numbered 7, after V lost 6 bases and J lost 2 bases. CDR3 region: CASSGDRDPYEQYF. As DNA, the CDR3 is TGTGCCAGCAGCGGTGACAGGGATCCCTACGAGCAGTACTTC. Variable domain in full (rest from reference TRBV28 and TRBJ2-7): DVKVTQSSRYLVKRTGEKVFLECVQDMDHENMFWYRQDPGLGLRLIYFSYDVKMKEKGDIPEGYSVSREKKERFSLILESASTNQTSMYLCASSGDRDPYEQYFGPGTRLTVT.

CDR3 loop: CASSIDPTGNTEAFF. The CDR3 coding sequence is TGTGCCAGTAGTATAGACCCGACTGGAAACACTGAAGCTTTCTTT. This chain links TRBV19 with TRBJ1-1; D gene unclear. CDR3 length equals 15 residues. Per germline, CDR1 LNHDA and CDR2 SQIVND (reference sequence). The V end lost 0 bases, the J end lost 2 bases, and 10 bases lay between the germline ends. The entire variable domain, with the rest obtained from reference TRBV19 and TRBJ1-1, is as follows: DGGITQSPKYLFRKEGQNVTLSCEQNLNHDAMYWYRQDPGQGLRLIYYSQIVNDFQKGDIAEGYSVSREKKESFPLTVTSAQKNPTAFYLCASSIDPTGNTEAFFGQGTRLTVV.

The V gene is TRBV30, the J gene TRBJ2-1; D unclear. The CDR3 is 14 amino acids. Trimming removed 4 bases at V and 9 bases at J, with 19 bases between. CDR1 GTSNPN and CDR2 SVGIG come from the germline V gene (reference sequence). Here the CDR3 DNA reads TGTGCCTGGAAGTGGTACGGCTCCCGCGGTGAGCAGTTCTTC. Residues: CAWKWYGSRGEQFF. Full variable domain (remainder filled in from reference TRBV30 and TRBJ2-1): SQTIHQWPATLVQPVGSPLSLECTVEGTSNPNLYWYRQAAGRGLQLLFYSVGIGQISSEVPQNLSASRPQDRQFILSSKKLLLSDSGFYLCAWKWYGSRGEQFFGPGTRLTVL.

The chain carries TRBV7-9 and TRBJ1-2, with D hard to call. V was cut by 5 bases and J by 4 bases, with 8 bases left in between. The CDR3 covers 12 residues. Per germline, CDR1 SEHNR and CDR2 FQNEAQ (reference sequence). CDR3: CASSRSSYGYTF. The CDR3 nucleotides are TGTGCCAGCAGCCGGAGCTCCTATGGCTACACCTTC.

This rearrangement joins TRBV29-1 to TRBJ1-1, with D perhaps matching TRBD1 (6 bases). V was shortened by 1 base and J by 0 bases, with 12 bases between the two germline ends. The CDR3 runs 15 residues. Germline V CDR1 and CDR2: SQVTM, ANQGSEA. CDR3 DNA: TGCAGCGTTGAAGGGGGGGCAGCTATGAACACTGAAGCTTTCTTT. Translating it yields CSVEGGAAMNTEAFF.

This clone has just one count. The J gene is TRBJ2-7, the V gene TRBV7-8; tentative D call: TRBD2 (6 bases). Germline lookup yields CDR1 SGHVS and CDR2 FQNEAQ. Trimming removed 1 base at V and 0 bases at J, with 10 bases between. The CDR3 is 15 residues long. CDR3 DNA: TGTGCCAGCAGCTTAGGCAGGGAGGCCTCCTACGAGCAGTACTTC. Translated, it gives CASSLGREASYEQYF.